The 17 T cell receptor beta chains below come from one sample, sequenced in a study of blood T cell repertoires in COVID-19. Measured with immunoSEQ multiplex PCR; TCRdb has only the in-frame clones, and not every one. The sample records more than 100,000 clones, about 79% being singletons. Sequenced input: peripheral blood. These receptors were taken from a woman older than 75 with acute or convalescent COVID-19.

The table lists this clone with a count of one. The rearrangement links TRBV25-1 to TRBJ1-2; no firm D call. The CDR3 covers 12 residues. The germline V gene encodes CDR1 MGHDK and CDR2 SYGVNS. Trimming removed 3 bases from V and 8 bases from J, with 10 bases in between. The CDR3 protein is CASSDGGNGYTF. The CDR3 DNA follows: TGTGCCAGCAGTGACGGTGGTAACGGCTACACCTTC.

The table lists this clone with a count of one. V gene TRBV6-5 combines with J gene TRBJ1-4, with 8 bases that match TRBD1. The V and J ends lost 8 bases and 7 bases, in that order; junction bases with no gene match: 6. Germline loops: CDR1 MNHEY, CDR2 SVGAGI. This CDR3 is 13 amino acids long. The CDR3: CASQGAQGEKLFF. The CDR3, as DNA: TGTGCCAGCCAGGGGGCGCAGGGTGAAAAACTGTTTTTT.

This clone was found a few times. The rearrangement links TRBV19 to TRBJ2-7; 16 bases are shared with TRBD2. The CDR3 has 16 amino acids. The ends lost 5 bases at V and 7 bases at J; junction bases unmatched: 8. Per the germline V gene, CDR1 is LNHDA and CDR2 is SQIVND (reference sequence). CDR3 sequence: CASSLGLAGGQKEQYF. The CDR3 DNA reads TGTGCCAGTAGTTTGGGACTAGCGGGAGGGCAGAAGGAGCAGTACTTC.

V usage is TRBV9 and J usage is TRBJ2-7, with D possibly TRBD1 on 6 matching bases. This CDR3 contains 17 residues. CDR1 SGDLS and CDR2 YYNGEE come from the germline V gene. V lost 0 bases, J lost 5 bases, and 21 bases lay in between. The CDR3 DNA sequence: TGTGCCAGCAGCGTAGGCCCCCCAGGACAGCCCGACCACGAGCAGTACTTC. Protein: CASSVGPPGQPDHEQYF.

This chain connects TRBV5-1 to TRBJ2-5; 8 bases are shared with TRBD1. Germline V lookup: CDR1 SGHRS, CDR2 YFSETQ. The CDR3 consists of 15 residues. With 2 bases clipped from V and 1 base from J, the junction kept 4 bases outside the gene matches. As DNA, the CDR3 is TGCGCCAGCAGCTTAGAGGGACAGGCCCAAGAGACCCAGTACTTC. This gives the protein CASSLEGQAQETQYF.

This chain links TRBV6-2 or TRBV6-3 with TRBJ1-5; D is unclear. Per germline, CDR1 MNHEY and CDR2 SVGEGT. The CDR3 totals 15 residues. Between the trimmed V and J ends, which lost 0 bases and 6 bases, there was a span of 12 bases. In DNA form, the CDR3 reads TGTGCCAGCAGTTACTCGAATGTGGTCGGTCAGCCCCAGCATTTT. Translation: CASSYSNVVGQPQHF.

The J gene is TRBJ2-1, the V gene TRBV7-2, with TRBD2 matching over 10 bases. The CDR3 length is 17 residues. In germline, CDR1 is SGHTA, CDR2 FQGNSA. The ends lost 2 bases at V and 0 bases at J; junction bases unmatched: 4. The CDR3 loop is CASSLRASGSSYNEQFF. CDR3 in DNA: TGTGCCAGCAGCTTAAGGGCTAGCGGGAGCTCCTACAATGAGCAGTTCTTC.

This chain uses TRBV6-5 with TRBJ2-1; D may be TRBD1 (5 bases). CDR1 and CDR2 (germline): MNHEY, SVGAGI. This CDR3 is built from 14 residues. The V and J ends lost 11 bases and 1 base respectively, with 15 bases between them. Here the CDR3 DNA reads TGTGCCGTCTCCCAGGGAATGTCCTACAATGAGCAGTTCTTC. This codes for CAVSQGMSYNEQFF.

The chain employs TRBV5-1 and TRBJ2-1; TRBD1 agrees at 10 bases. This CDR3 contains 15 residues. The J segment lost 7 bases and the V segment lost 0 bases, leaving 4 bases of the junction unmatched. Germline V gene sequence: CDR1 SGHRS, CDR2 YFSETQ. The CDR3 protein is CASSLGQGAVNEQFF. The CDR3 DNA sequence: TGCGCCAGCAGCTTGGGACAGGGGGCAGTGAATGAGCAGTTCTTC.

The rearrangement uses TRBV7-2 and TRBJ2-7; 12 nucleotides line up with TRBD2. The CDR3 is made up of 15 amino acids. The J segment lost 2 bases and the V segment lost 5 bases, leaving 4 bases of the junction unmatched. Looked up from germline, CDR1 is SGHTA and CDR2 is FQGNSA. The CDR3 region has the DNA TGTGCCAGCAGCCCTCGGACTAGCGGGACCTACGAGCAGTACTTC. It encodes CASSPRTSGTYEQYF.

The chain recombines TRBV11-2 with TRBJ2-1, with TRBD1 identical over 8 bases. With V trimmed by 5 bases and J by 5 bases, 8 bases remained unmatched. There are 15 residues in the CDR3. The V gene's germline CDR1 is SGHAT and CDR2 FQNNGV. This CDR3 is CASSLRTGNDNEQFF. In DNA form, the CDR3 reads TGTGCCAGCAGCCTTAGGACAGGGAACGACAATGAGCAGTTCTTC.

This chain connects TRBV10-3 to TRBJ1-1; a weak D match, TRBD1 (5 bases). Germline V gene data show CDR1 as ENHRY and CDR2 as SYGVKD. Between the trimmed V and J ends, which lost 5 bases and 4 bases, there was a span of 14 bases. CDR3 length: 14 residues. The CDR3 is CAISNQGVSTEAFF. CDR3 DNA: TGTGCCATCAGTAACCAGGGTGTAAGCACTGAAGCTTTCTTT.

The chain employs TRBV6-2 or TRBV6-3 and TRBJ2-1; 8 nucleotides line up with TRBD2. Germline assignment: CDR1 MNHEY and CDR2 SVGEGT. The CDR3 spans 17 residues. With V trimmed by 2 bases and J by 0 bases, 6 bases remained unmatched. The CDR3 nucleotides read TGTGCCAGCAGTTACGTAGGAGCGGGAGCCTCCTACAATGAGCAGTTCTTC. Encoded protein: CASSYVGAGASYNEQFF.

This chain connects TRBV24-1 to TRBJ1-2; tentatively, D is TRBD1 (6 bases). With 4 bases removed from V and 3 bases from J, the gap between germline ends came to 23 bases. The CDR3 has 18 residues. CDR1 and CDR2 from the germline V gene are KGHDR and SFDVKD. The CDR3 DNA reads TGTGCCACCAGTGAGCTCACAGGGTGGAGGAGTAGGGACTATGGCTACACCTTC. This gives the protein CATSELTGWRSRDYGYTF.

The genes are TRBV24-1 and TRBJ2-2; 7 nucleotides line up with TRBD2. The CDR3 runs 14 residues. Per germline, CDR1 KGHDR and CDR2 SFDVKD. The V segment lost 8 bases and the J segment 6 bases; nucleotides outside the gene matches: 8. The DNA for the CDR3 is TGTGCCACCAATGCTGCGGGAGAGGCCGGGGAGCTGTTTTTT. Its protein product is CATNAAGEAGELFF.

This clone was detected once. The chain uses TRBV9 and TRBJ2-5; 15 bases align to TRBD2. The germline gives CDR1 SGDLS, CDR2 YYNGEE. V was clipped by 4 bases and J by 0 bases; unmatched bases: 4. The CDR3 runs to 17 residues. DNA for the CDR3: TGTGCCAGCAGCATCGGGACTAGCGGGAGGTACCAAGAGACCCAGTACTTC. It yields the protein CASSIGTSGRYQETQYF.

The gene calls are TRBV9 and TRBJ2-2; TRBD2 might be the D (5 bases). The CDR3 runs to 14 residues. CDR1 and CDR2 (germline): SGDLS, YYNGEE. The ends were cut back, 0 bases at V and 6 bases at J, with 9 bases in the middle. CDR3 loop: CASSVATIAGELFF. The DNA of the CDR3 is TGTGCCAGCAGCGTAGCGACTATCGCCGGGGAGCTGTTTTTT.